This passage covers 18 T cell receptor beta chains from one sample sequenced in a study of shared clonotypes between healthy human individuals. Profiling relied on immunoSEQ multiplex PCR, and the TCRdb table lists in-frame clones only, not all of them. The top ten hold about 1.5% of the sample, which has under 1,100,000 clones, approximately 70% seen once. Sequenced input: memory CD4+ T cells sorted from blood. Subset given: CD45RA-negative fraction. The receptor set was obtained from a man between 18 and 29 years old in good health.

V gene TRBV5-1 combines with J gene TRBJ2-3; D possibly matches TRBD1 or TRBD2 (6 bases each). Germline V lookup: CDR1 SGHRS, CDR2 YFSETQ. Trimming stripped 1 base from V and 2 bases from J, with 14 bases between. CDR3 length: 16 amino acids. Here the CDR3 DNA reads TGCGCCAGCAGCTTGATGGCGGGGACATACACAGATACGCAGTATTTT. This sequence encodes CASSLMAGTYTDTQYF.

This chain connects TRBV7-9 to TRBJ1-2; D ambiguous. Germline CDR1 reads SEHNR; CDR2 reads FQNEAQ (reference sequence). The CDR3 sequence is 12 residues long. Trimming shortened V by 5 bases and J by 1 base, and 5 bases separated the two germline ends. This chain's CDR3 is CASSEVNYGYTF. CDR3 nucleotide sequence: TGTGCCAGCAGCGAAGTTAACTATGGCTACACCTTC. Based on the CDR3 plus reference TRBV7-9 and TRBJ1-2, the full variable domain is DTGVSQNPRHKITKRGQNVTFRCDPISEHNRLYWYRQTLGQGPEFLTYFQNEAQLEKSRLLSDRFSAERPKGSFSTLEIQRTEQGDSAMYLCASSEVNYGYTFGSGTRLTVV.

V and J are TRBV7-6 and TRBJ1-4; D unresolved. V was pared by 1 base and J by 4 bases, with 7 bases between. CDR1 is SGHVS, CDR2 FNYEAQ, per germline. The CDR3 runs to 14 residues. CDR3 sequence reads: CASSLGAVNEKLFF. The CDR3 nucleotides read TGTGCCAGCAGCTTAGGGGCGGTTAATGAAAAACTGTTTTTT.

The chain is built from TRBV6-1 and TRBJ2-7, with 7 nucleotides matching TRBD1. Germline CDR1 MNHNS, CDR2 SASEGT. V shed 6 bases, J shed 4 bases, and the junction held 3 bases outside the gene matches. CDR3 length equals 12 residues. CDR3 region: CASSRQGYEQYF. In DNA form, the CDR3 reads TGTGCCAGCAGCCGACAGGGATACGAGCAGTACTTC.

A word on this clone: Other DNA sequences of this sample code for an identical CDR3. The genes are TRBV5-1 and TRBJ2-7; possibly TRBD1 for D (6 bases). The CDR3 has 13 amino acids. Germline V gives CDR1 SGHRS, CDR2 YFSETQ. Trimming stripped 4 bases from V and 1 base from J, with 9 bases between. In DNA form, the CDR3 reads TGCGCCAGCAGCCTACAGGGATCCTACGAGCAGTACTTC. It encodes CASSLQGSYEQYF.

The rearrangement uses TRBV7-2 and TRBJ2-7; D remains ambiguous. Germline V lookup: CDR1 SGHTA, CDR2 FQGNSA. V was cut by 4 bases and J by 7 bases, with 11 bases left in between. There are 12 residues in the CDR3. The CDR3 DNA reads TGTGCCAGCAGCTCAGCCGTCAGGGAGCAGTACTTC. This sequence encodes CASSSAVREQYF.

This clone was recorded a few times. The gene calls are TRBV5-1 and TRBJ1-6; D may be TRBD1 (6 bases). V was trimmed by 1 base and J by 4 bases, leaving 21 bases between them. The CDR3 consists of 19 residues. The germline CDR1 and CDR2 sequences are SGHRS and YFSETQ. The CDR3 loop is CASSLSGVGEQGYNSPLHF. In nucleotides, the CDR3 is TGCGCCAGCAGCTTGAGCGGGGTCGGGGAACAGGGATATAATTCACCCCTCCACTTT.

The chain employs TRBV12-2 and TRBJ1-3. TRBV12-2 is tagged as a pseudogene. This CDR3 is built from 16 residues. The CDR3 is CASRLAGRGTGNTIYF. The CDR3 nucleotides are TGTGCAAGTCGCTTAGCGGGACGGGGAACTGGAAACACCATATATTTT.

Worth noting for this clone: This may be a read error: a much more frequent sequence differs by one nucleotide. Other DNA sequences in the sample encode the same CDR3. The rearrangement joins TRBV5-1 to TRBJ2-5, with D perhaps matching TRBD2 (6 bases). Germline V lookup: CDR1 SGHRS, CDR2 YFSETQ. With 0 bases removed from V and 4 bases from J, the gap between germline ends came to 7 bases. The CDR3 spans 13 residues. As DNA, the CDR3 is TGCGCCAGCAGCTTGGTCGGGGGAGAGACCCAGTACTTC. Encoded protein: CASSLVGGETQYF.

This clone has a count of ten or more. This sample also contains other DNA sequences that code for the same CDR3. This chain uses TRBV29-1 with TRBJ1-5, with a possible D match to TRBD1 (6 bases). Trimming removed 6 bases from V and 3 bases from J, with 12 bases in between. The CDR3 contains 13 residues. The germline CDR1 and CDR2 sequences are SQVTM and ANQGSEA. The chain's CDR3 is CSVRDNFNQPQHF. The CDR3 DNA is TGCAGCGTGAGGGACAATTTCAATCAGCCCCAGCATTTT. The full variable domain, in which reference TRBV29-1 and TRBJ1-5 provide the parts outside the CDR3, is SAVISQKPSRDICQRGTSLTIQCQVDSQVTMMFWYRQQPGQSLTLIATANQGSEATYESGFVIDKFPISRPNLTFSTLTVSNMSPEDSSIYLCSVRDNFNQPQHFGDGTRLSIL.

This chain links TRBV19 with TRBJ1-2, with no clear D. Trimming removed 3 bases from V and 5 bases from J, with 16 bases in between. The CDR3 sequence is 15 residues long. The germline V gene encodes CDR1 LNHDA and CDR2 SQIVND (reference sequence). The CDR3 region is CASSILSSQTYGYTF. DNA of the CDR3: TGTGCCAGTAGTATCCTCTCATCTCAGACATATGGCTACACCTTC.

On this clone: Mismatch with germline at one junction end may stem from a read error. The J gene is TRBJ2-5, the V gene TRBV7-7; a weak D match, TRBD1 (5 bases). Germline V gene data show CDR1 as SSHAT and CDR2 as FNYEAQ (reference sequence). This CDR3 comprises 14 residues. CDR3: CASSLGMGHETQYF. For the CDR3, the DNA is TGTGCTAGCAGCTTAGGAATGGGGCACGAGACCCAGTACTTC. Combining the CDR3 with reference TRBV7-7 and TRBJ2-5 gives the whole variable domain GAGVSQSPRYKVTKRGQDVTLRCDPISSHATLYWYQQALGQGPEFLTYFNYEAQPDKSGLPSDRFSAERPEGSISTLTIQRTEQRDSAMYRCASSLGMGHETQYFGPGTRLLVL.

The table lists this clone with a few counts. The chain combines TRBV7-9 with TRBJ1-1, with D perhaps TRBD1 (6 bases). Trimming cost V 0 bases and J 3 bases, with 11 bases left between them. CDR1 and CDR2 (germline): SEHNR, FQNEAQ (reference sequence). CDR3 length equals 15 residues. The CDR3 DNA is TGTGCCAGCAGCTTAGCAGGGGGTGGGTACACTGAAGCTTTCTTT. As protein: CASSLAGGGYTEAFF.

With regard to this clone: Other DNA sequences within the sample encode an identical CDR3. The chain employs TRBV9 and TRBJ2-5; 13 positions match TRBD2. This CDR3 has 15 residues. Losses at the gene ends were 0 bases for V and 5 bases for J; bases not matched to a gene: 1. Germline CDR1 and CDR2: SGDLS and YYNGEE. CDR3 loop: CASSVGTSGSETQYF. As DNA, the CDR3 is TGTGCCAGCAGCGTAGGGACTAGCGGGAGCGAGACCCAGTACTTC.

The genes are TRBV29-1 and TRBJ2-5, with D possibly matching TRBD2 (5 bases). The CDR3 covers 12 residues. Trimming removed 4 bases at V and 4 bases at J, with 10 bases between. Per the germline V gene, CDR1 is SQVTM and CDR2 is ANQGSEA. CDR3 protein: CSVVRDGETQYF. CDR3 in DNA: TGCAGCGTTGTCCGGGATGGAGAGACCCAGTACTTC.

This chain uses TRBV10-3 with TRBJ1-6, with D unresolved. CDR3 length equals 14 residues. V lost 3 bases and J 9 bases, leaving 12 bases between the germline ends. The germline CDR1 and CDR2 sequences are ENHRY and SYGVKD. CDR3 amino acids: CAISEVGNPSPLHF. The CDR3 coding sequence is TGTGCCATCAGTGAAGTTGGGAATCCTTCACCCCTCCACTTT.

Written as DNA, the CDR3 is TGTGCCAGCAGCCCCATTAGCGGGAGGGCCGCGAACACCGGGGAGCTGTTTTTT. Residues: CASSPISGRAANTGELFF. The chain recombines TRBV7-9 with TRBJ2-2; 11 bases agree with TRBD2. The germline V gene has CDR1 SEHNR and CDR2 FQNEAQ (reference sequence). CDR3 length equals 18 residues. Losses at the gene ends were 5 bases for V and 0 bases for J; bases not matched to a gene: 8.

This sequence joins TRBV6-4 and TRBJ2-7; no definite D call. The germline V gene has CDR1 MRHNA and CDR2 SNTAGT. The V and J ends lost 4 bases and 0 bases respectively, with 13 bases between them. The CDR3 is 15 residues long. The CDR3 DNA follows: TGTGCCAGCAGTGTGATAGGGCTTGGCTCCTACGAGCAGTACTTC. It translates to CASSVIGLGSYEQYF.